The rows below give T cell receptor beta chains drawn from one sample of a study of human T cells and chemical hapten exposure. TCRdb reprocessed the RACE reads with MiXCR, giving one entry per CDR3 protein. The repertoire holds 85,000 to 95,000 distinct CDR3 sequences, around 8.8% seen once, with 2.9% in the top ten. Input material: whole blood. The receptors originated from a female donor in good health. Some clones in this sample may be carry-over from other donors' samples. Each CDR3 is given with its conserved first and last residue. The D gene is left open where the match is weak. Clone size is stated in some rows and not others, as once, few, many or a class when expanded.

V,J,D,size,DNA,CDR3
TRBV7-9,TRBJ2-2,.,many,TGTGCCAGCAGCCCCCCAGGAGTGAACACCGGGGAGCTGTTTTTT,CASSPPGVNTGELFF
TRBV28,TRBJ2-7,TRBD1,many,TGTGCCAGCAGTAAAAACAGGGGGTCCTACGAGCAGTACTTC,CASSKNRGSYEQYF
TRBV19,TRBJ1-2,TRBD1,.,TGTGCCAGCCTGGACAGGGCCGGTAGCTATGGCTACACCTTC,CASLDRAGSYGYTF
TRBV27,TRBJ2-1,TRBD2,few,TGTGCCAGCAGTACCCAGACTAGCGGGAGCTCCTACAATGAGCAGTTCTTC,CASSTQTSGSSYNEQFF
TRBV20-1,TRBJ2-1,TRBD2,.,TGCAGTGCTAATGGACTAGCGGGATCAAATGAGCAGTTCTTC,CSANGLAGSNEQFF
TRBV28,TRBJ1-4,.,few,TGTGCCAGCAGTTTAGGGGACGGGAATGAAAAACTGTTTTTT,CASSLGDGNEKLFF
TRBV7-9,TRBJ2-1,.,many,TGTGCCAGCAGCTTGGGCCCTAGGGGAGCAAGGAATGAGCAGTTCTTC,CASSLGPRGARNEQFF
TRBV4-3,TRBJ2-7,TRBD2,many,TGCGCCAGCAGCCCACGTAGCGGGTACGAGCAGTACTTC,CASSPRSGYEQYF
TRBV28,TRBJ2-1,TRBD1,few,TGTGCCAGCAGCCCCGACAGGGACACCTACAATGAGCAGTTCTTC,CASSPDRDTYNEQFF
TRBV6-2/TRBV6-3,TRBJ2-6,.,few,TGTGCCAGCAGCTCTTCTGGGGCCAACGTCCTGACTTTC,CASSSSGANVLTF
TRBV7-2,TRBJ2-1,.,.,TGTGCCAGCAGCTTAGACTCGTACAATGAGCAGTTCTTC,CASSLDSYNEQFF
TRBV7-2,TRBJ2-1,.,few,TGTGCCAGCAGCCCTTTCCGGTACAATGAGCAGTTCTTC,CASSPFRYNEQFF
TRBV20-1,TRBJ2-1,.,few,TGCAGTGCTGCTTTGGAGGGATGGGAGCAGTTCTTC,CSAALEGWEQFF
TRBV2,TRBJ1-3,.,many,TGTGCCAGCAGAGAGGGCCCGTTCTCTGGAAACACCATATATTTT,CASREGPFSGNTIYF
TRBV11-2,TRBJ2-7,TRBD1,few,TGTGCCAGCAGCTTGGGACAGGGGGCTGGTGAGCAGTACTTC,CASSLGQGAGEQYF
TRBV20-1,TRBJ2-1,TRBD2,few,TGCAGTGCTAGAAGGACTAGCGGAGGCAATAAGCAGTTCTTC,CSARRTSGGNKQFF
TRBV12-3/TRBV12-4,TRBJ1-1,.,.,TGTGCCAGCAGTTTAGCAGGGAAGGATGAAGCTTTCTTT,CASSLAGKDEAFF
TRBV28,TRBJ2-3,.,.,TGTGCCAGCAGTTTCGGAGGGGTCGATACGCAGTATTTT,CASSFGGVDTQYF
TRBV7-9,TRBJ2-7,.,few,TGTGCCAGCAGCTTAGCGCCTCCCCAAGGGAACGAGCAGTACTTC,CASSLAPPQGNEQYF
TRBV10-1,TRBJ2-5,TRBD2,few,TGCGCCAGCAGTGAGTCGAAATTGGCTAGCGGGATCGAGACCCAGTACTTC,CASSESKLASGIETQYF
TRBV7-6,TRBJ2-2,TRBD2,.,TGTGCCAGCAGCCTCCGACTAGCGGAGAACACCGGGGAGCTGTTTTTT,CASSLRLAENTGELFF
TRBV4-3,TRBJ2-6,.,many,TGCGCCAGCAGCCAAGAATCGGGCTCTGGGGCCAACGTCCTGACTTTC,CASSQESGSGANVLTF